The 9 T cell receptor beta chains below come from one sample, sequenced in a study of tumour-infiltrating T cells in Burkitt lymphoma. Measured with immunoSEQ multiplex PCR; TCRdb has only the in-frame clones, and not every one. The repertoire holds 13,000 to 15,000 clones, with approximately 71% as singletons. The source material was tumor tissue. These receptors all stem from a human donor with diffuse large B-cell lymphoma.

V usage is TRBV2 and J usage is TRBJ2-7, with 7 nucleotides matching TRBD1. The V gene end was trimmed by 4 bases and the J gene end by 7 bases; junction bases not matched to a gene: 7. The CDR3 spans 13 residues. Germline lookup yields CDR1 SNHLY and CDR2 FYNNEI. CDR3 in amino acids: CASSANRGREQYV. CDR3 nucleotide sequence: TGTGCCAGCAGTGCGAACAGGGGAAGGGAGCAGTACGTC.

The chain carries TRBV5-6 and TRBJ1-3; unclear D gene. This CDR3 comprises 13 residues. Germline V CDR1 and CDR2: SGHDT, YYEEEE. V dropped 2 bases and J dropped 4 bases, with 7 bases sitting between them. CDR3 DNA: TGTGCCAGCAGCTTTGTGGGAGGAAACACCATATATTTT. It yields the protein CASSFVGGNTIYF. Full variable domain (outside the CDR3, taken from reference TRBV5-6 and TRBJ1-3): DAGVTQSPTHLIKTRGQQVTLRCSPKSGHDTVSWYQQALGQGPQFIFQYYEEEERQRGNFPDRFSGHQFPNYSSELNVNALLLGDSALYLCASSFVGGNTIYFGEGSWLTVV.

V gene TRBV4-2 combines with J gene TRBJ2-2; 12 bases match TRBD2. Per germline, CDR1 LGHNA and CDR2 YNFKEQ. J gave up 7 bases and V 0 bases, and 9 bases lay outside the gene matches. The CDR3 covers 18 residues. CDR3 loop: CASSQENLAGGRFGELFF. In nucleotides, the CDR3 is TGTGCCAGCAGCCAAGAAAATCTAGCGGGAGGGCGGTTCGGGGAGCTGTTTTTT.

The chain has TRBV5-4 and TRBJ1-1, with a weak D call TRBD1 (6 bases). The germline CDR1 and CDR2 sequences are SGHNT and YYREEE (reference sequence). Trimming shortened V by 4 bases and J by 1 base, and 11 bases separated the two germline ends. The CDR3 length is 14 residues. The CDR3 DNA sequence: TGTGCCAGCAGCAAAGTAGGGGGGAACACTGAAGCTTTCTTT. Amino acids: CASSKVGGNTEAFF.

The chain is built from TRBV11-3 and TRBJ2-2; D might be TRBD1 (6 bases). Germline assignment: CDR1 SGHNT and CDR2 YENEEA. Trimming stripped 5 bases from V and 8 bases from J, with 12 bases between. The CDR3 spans 13 residues. CDR3 region: CASSRGGLGELFF. The CDR3 nucleotides are TGTGCCAGCAGCAGAGGGGGTCTAGGGGAGCTGTTTTTT.

The chain carries TRBV28 and TRBJ2-7, with 8 bases fitting TRBD1. This CDR3 has 16 residues. J lost 0 bases, V lost 0 bases, and 4 bases had no gene match. CDR1 is MDHEN, CDR2 SYDVKM, per germline. CDR3: CASSLWDRVGSYEQYF. CDR3 DNA: TGTGCCAGCAGTTTATGGGACAGGGTGGGCTCCTACGAGCAGTACTTC.

This rearrangement joins TRBV13 to TRBJ2-7; D ambiguous. Germline V lookup: CDR1 PRHDT, CDR2 FYEKMQ (reference sequence). The CDR3 loop spans 14 amino acids. V lost 2 bases to trimming and J lost 0 bases, with 8 bases between them. CDR3 nucleotide sequence: TGTGCCAGCAGCTTACCGGAACTCTCCTACGAGCAGTACTTC. This codes for CASSLPELSYEQYF.

This clone has a handful of counts. The V gene is TRBV28, the J gene TRBJ2-4; D is unclear. This CDR3 is built from 16 residues. Between the trimmed V and J ends, which lost 0 bases and 1 base, there was a span of 10 bases. CDR1 is MDHEN and CDR2 is SYDVKM in the germline V gene. DNA for the CDR3: TGTGCCAGCAGTTTATGGCTTATGGGGGCCAAAAACATTCAGTACTTC. Protein sequence: CASSLWLMGAKNIQYF. The entire variable domain, with the rest obtained from reference TRBV28 and TRBJ2-4, is as follows: DVKVTQSSRYLVKRTGEKVFLECVQDMDHENMFWYRQDPGLGLRLIYFSYDVKMKEKGDIPEGYSVSREKKERFSLILESASTNQTSMYLCASSLWLMGAKNIQYFGAGTRLSVL.

The chain has TRBV19 and TRBJ2-1; D might be TRBD1 or TRBD2, each matching 6 bases. This CDR3 region has 15 residues. Germline V lookup: CDR1 LNHDA, CDR2 SQIVND (reference sequence). Trimming left V 5 bases short and J 3 bases short, with 14 bases between. DNA for the CDR3: TGTGCCAGTAGTCCGGAGGGGGAATTCTACAATGAGCAGTTCTTC. Its translation: CASSPEGEFYNEQFF.